This passage covers 16 T cell receptor beta chains from one sample sequenced in a study of T cell repertoires in cytomegalovirus infection. TCRdb reprocessed the reads with MiXCR, giving one entry per CDR3 protein. The table records 400,000 or so distinct CDR3 sequences, around a sixth of them present only once. Input material: PBMCs. The receptor source for this set is a human donor in good health (CMV status not recorded). Some clones in this sample may be carry-over from other donors' samples.

The rearrangement joins TRBV7-2 to TRBJ2-3, with D perhaps matching TRBD1 (5 bases). This CDR3 is built from 15 residues. Germline V CDR1 and CDR2: SGHTA, FQGNSA. Trimming cost V 1 base and J 6 bases, with 14 bases left between them. The CDR3 region is CASSLEAGAGDTQYF. The CDR3 nucleotides read TGTGCCAGCAGCTTAGAGGCTGGCGCAGGGGATACGCAGTATTTT.

This clonotype occurred a few times. This chain connects TRBV6-5 to TRBJ2-1; D tentatively reads TRBD1 or TRBD2 (5 bases each). Between the trimmed V and J ends, which lost 5 bases and 8 bases, there was a span of 19 bases. Germline CDR1 MNHEY, CDR2 SVGAGI. The CDR3 has 15 residues. The CDR3 DNA follows: TGTGCCAGCAGTAAGGGGAGACAGTTTGGACATGAGCAGTTCTTC. Translation gives CASSKGRQFGHEQFF.

The chain employs TRBV3-1 and TRBJ1-1, with D possibly being TRBD1 (5 bases). Trimming shortened V by 3 bases and J by 3 bases, and 11 bases separated the two germline ends. The germline V gene encodes CDR1 LGHDT and CDR2 YNNKEL (reference sequence). The CDR3 is made up of 14 amino acids. DNA for the CDR3: TGTGCCAGCAGCCAGGCAGGGTTGTACACTGAAGCTTTCTTT. It is translated as CASSQAGLYTEAFF. The full variable domain, in which reference TRBV3-1 and TRBJ1-1 provide the parts outside the CDR3, is DTAVSQTPKYLVTQMGNDKSIKCEQNLGHDTMYWYKQDSKKFLKIMFSYNNKELIINETVPNRFSPKSPDKAHLNLHINSLELGDSAVYFCASSQAGLYTEAFFGQGTRLTVV.

This chain joins TRBV5-1 and TRBJ2-2, with D unresolved. Looked up from germline, CDR1 is SGHRS and CDR2 is YFSETQ. The V and J ends lost 0 bases and 2 bases respectively, with 8 bases between them. The CDR3 sequence is 15 residues long. The CDR3 is CASSLGADNTGELFF. For the CDR3, the DNA is TGCGCCAGCAGCTTGGGAGCAGATAACACCGGGGAGCTGTTTTTT.

This rearrangement joins TRBV27 to TRBJ2-3; D remains ambiguous. Trimming pared 5 bases from V and 7 bases from J, leaving 22 bases between. CDR3 length: 16 amino acids. Germline lookup yields CDR1 MNHEY and CDR2 SMNVEV (reference sequence). The CDR3 reads CASSALKGPWIHTQYF. CDR3 nucleotide sequence: TGTGCCAGCAGTGCCCTCAAGGGCCCCTGGATTCATACGCAGTATTTT.

This chain connects TRBV28 to TRBJ1-1; D is unresolved. Germline V gene lookup returns CDR1 MDHEN and CDR2 SYDVKM. V was pared by 7 bases and J by 6 bases, with 12 bases between. This CDR3 region has 12 residues. This CDR3 is CASTGVFAEAFF. Written as DNA, the CDR3 is TGTGCCAGCACCGGGGTTTTCGCTGAAGCTTTCTTT.

This clonotype was picked up a small number of times. V gene TRBV28 combines with J gene TRBJ2-7; D gene ambiguous. The CDR3 is 11 residues long. Germline V gene data show CDR1 as MDHEN and CDR2 as SYDVKM. V was clipped by 5 bases and J by 2 bases, with 4 bases between them. The CDR3 reads CASSAPYEQYF. CDR3 DNA: TGTGCCAGCAGTGCCCCCTACGAGCAGTACTTC. The full variable domain, in which reference TRBV28 and TRBJ2-7 provide the parts outside the CDR3, is DVKVTQSSRYLVKRTGEKVFLECVQDMDHENMFWYRQDPGLGLRLIYFSYDVKMKEKGDIPEGYSVSREKKERFSLILESASTNQTSMYLCASSAPYEQYFGPGTRLTVT.

This clonotype has just a few counts. This rearrangement joins TRBV20-1 to TRBJ2-1; 10 bases fit TRBD1. The trim removed 0 bases at V and 8 bases at J, leaving 7 bases unmatched. The germline V gene encodes CDR1 DFQATT and CDR2 SNEGSKA (reference sequence). CDR3 length equals 15 residues. CDR3 DNA: TGCAGTGCTAGAGAGAAAGGACAGGGGGTCTATGAGCAGTTCTTC. Its protein product is CSAREKGQGVYEQFF.

The chain uses TRBV19 and TRBJ2-5; no clear D. V was cut by 3 bases and J by 2 bases, with 16 bases left in between. The CDR3 contains 16 residues. Germline V gives CDR1 LNHDA, CDR2 SQIVND (reference sequence). The CDR3 DNA follows: TGTGCCAGTAGTATTGGAACAGTGCTGCAACAAGAGACCCAGTACTTC. This encodes CASSIGTVLQQETQYF. Supplemented by reference TRBV19 and TRBJ2-5, the full variable domain reads DGGITQSPKYLFRKEGQNVTLSCEQNLNHDAMYWYRQDPGQGLRLIYYSQIVNDFQKGDIAEGYSVSREKKESFPLTVTSAQKNPTAFYLCASSIGTVLQQETQYFGPGTRLLVL.

This CDR3 reads CASSPSLGIFEQYF. The CDR3 DNA reads as TGTGCCAGCAGCCCTAGTCTAGGGATCTTCGAGCAGTACTTC. The chain links TRBV7-9 to TRBJ2-7; no clear D. There are 14 residues in the CDR3. V was shortened by 5 bases and J by 6 bases, with 17 bases between the two germline ends. Per germline, CDR1 SEHNR and CDR2 FQNEAQ (reference sequence).

Ten or more counts support this clonotype. V usage is TRBV7-2 and J usage is TRBJ2-4, with D possibly being TRBD1 or TRBD2 (6 bases each). The CDR3 has 13 residues. The germline V and J ends were trimmed by 2 bases and 7 bases, with 9 bases remaining between them. CDR1 and CDR2 (germline): SGHTA, FQGNSA. The CDR3 nucleotides are TGTGCCAGCAGCTTAAGGGGGGAGAACATTCAGTACTTC. This translates into CASSLRGENIQYF.

This chain connects TRBV7-9 to TRBJ2-7; no clear D. This CDR3 has 14 amino acids. Germline V gene sequence: CDR1 SEHNR, CDR2 FQNEAQ (reference sequence). V was trimmed by 5 bases and J by 0 bases, leaving 11 bases between them. The CDR3 region has the DNA TGTGCCAGCAGCATCGGTCGGAGCTCCTACGAGCAGTACTTC. It is translated as CASSIGRSSYEQYF.

This clonotype was seen at least ten times. V usage is TRBV6-1 and J usage is TRBJ2-7, with 8 bases matching TRBD1. Germline V gene data show CDR1 as MNHNS and CDR2 as SASEGT. This CDR3 is 16 amino acids long. The trim removed 1 base at V and 3 bases at J, leaving 8 bases unmatched. CDR3 sequence reads: CASSEEGGDRGYEQYF. As DNA, the CDR3 is TGTGCCAGCAGTGAAGAGGGTGGAGACAGGGGCTACGAGCAGTACTTC.

The chain carries TRBV6-2 or TRBV6-3 and TRBJ2-7; TRBD2 aligns across 7 bases. V dropped 11 bases and J dropped 3; count of bases not matched to a gene: 13. Germline CDR1 is MNHEY and CDR2 is SVGEGT. The CDR3 contains 14 residues. Written as DNA, the CDR3 is TGTGCCGCTTGTGATGCTAGCGGCAACTACGAGCAGTACTTC. Translation gives CAACDASGNYEQYF.

Many counts were recorded for this clonotype. This rearrangement joins TRBV7-9 to TRBJ2-5, with TRBD2 matching 10 bases. The trim removed 4 bases at V and 5 bases at J, leaving 10 bases unmatched. The germline V gene has CDR1 SEHNR and CDR2 FQNEAQ (reference sequence). The CDR3 length is 16 residues. The CDR3 is CASSSLGTSGDETQYF. CDR3 DNA: TGTGCCAGCAGCTCCCTGGGTACTAGCGGGGACGAGACCCAGTACTTC.

To note about this clonotype: Germline and junction disagree at one end, which may indicate a read error. The chain is built from TRBV20-1 and TRBJ2-3; D gene unclear. There are 13 residues in the CDR3. Germline V CDR1 and CDR2: DFQATT, SNEGSKA (reference sequence). CDR3 in amino acids: CSARSESTYTQYF. The CDR3 DNA sequence: TGCAGTGCTCGTTCCGAAAGCACATATACGCAGTATTTT.